This TCR beta chain was recovered during a study of human T cells and chemical hapten exposure. Study background: Sensitizing treatment utilized 2% DPC over a 2 cm by 2 cm portion of upper inner arm skin. Study findings and constraints: Healthy individuals' immune responses may differ from those of donors, who had alopecia.

Time point described: pre-sensitization, week 0. Specified treatment: therapeutic diphenylcyclopropenone sensitization with weekly scalp DPC. Someone pulled total RNA out of unfractionated whole blood. Germline CDR1 reads SEHNR; CDR2 reads FQNEAQ (reference sequence). The CDR3 consists of 12 residues. With 6 bases clipped from V and 6 bases from J, the junction kept 2 bases outside the gene matches. Comment on this clonotype: The antigen remains undetermined.

TCRdb redid the calling of the RACE reads with MiXCR, one entry per CDR3 protein. Of 200,000 to 300,000 distinct CDR3 sequences listed, 7% to 10% are singletons. The rearrangement links TRBV7-9 to TRBJ1-1; 9 nucleotides line up with TRBD1. The sample consisted of whole blood, taken in connection with sensitization to the hapten diphenylcyclopropenone (DPC). The clonotype was recovered from a woman aged 40 to 50 with alopecia areata. Some clones in this sample may be carry-over from other donors' samples. The CDR3 nucleotides are TGTGCCAGCAGGCGGACAGGGGCTGAAGCTTTCTTT. Translating it yields CASRRTGAEAFF.